Each of the 22 T cell receptor beta chains below was sequenced from the same sample in a study of T cell repertoires in cytomegalovirus infection. TCRdb processed the reads anew with MiXCR; each CDR3 protein has one entry. The sample shows some 320,000 distinct CDR3 sequences, around a tenth of them seen only once. Sample: PBMCs. The receptors derive from a human donor in good health (CMV status not recorded). Some clones in this sample may be carry-over from other donors' samples.

The table lists this clonotype with many counts. The chain is built from TRBV7-2 and TRBJ1-5; D is undetermined. The length of the CDR3 is 15 residues. The ends were cut back, 4 bases at V and 5 bases at J, with 15 bases in the middle. CDR1 and CDR2 (germline): SGHTA, FQGNSA. The CDR3, as DNA: TGTGCCAGCAGCTCCCGGGCCTCACGTGATCAGCCCCAGCATTTT. It encodes CASSSRASRDQPQHF.

This clonotype was picked up a small number of times. This sequence joins TRBV24-1 and TRBJ2-1, with 7 positions matching TRBD1. The CDR3 consists of 12 residues. The ends lost 9 bases at V and 8 bases at J; junction bases unmatched: 6. Germline-derived CDR1 and CDR2 are KGHDR and SFDVKD. The CDR3 protein is CATQRQGDEQFF. CDR3 coding DNA: TGTGCCACCCAAAGACAGGGCGATGAGCAGTTCTTC.

This rearrangement joins TRBV7-8 to TRBJ2-7, with a tentative D call TRBD1 (5 bases). Looked up from germline, CDR1 is SGHVS and CDR2 is FQNEAQ. V was trimmed by 1 base and J by 0 bases, leaving 16 bases between them. The CDR3 consists of 17 residues. Written as DNA, the CDR3 is TGTGCCAGCAGCTTAGGAGCCAGGGCCGAACTCTCCTACGAGCAGTACTTC. It specifies CASSLGARAELSYEQYF.

This clonotype was counted ten times or more. The chain recombines TRBV3-1 with TRBJ1-4; no firm D call. The CDR3 loop spans 16 amino acids. V was trimmed by 2 bases and J by 4 bases, leaving 14 bases between them. The germline CDR1 and CDR2 sequences are LGHDT and YNNKEL (reference sequence). The CDR3, as DNA: TGTGCCAGCAGCCAACGAAGCGCAGGACTTAATGAAAAACTGTTTTTT. It codes for CASSQRSAGLNEKLFF.

This clonotype came up many times. The genes are TRBV12-3 or TRBV12-4 and TRBJ1-2; D is undetermined. This CDR3 is built from 14 residues. Trimming pared 7 bases from V and 4 bases from J, leaving 16 bases between. This CDR3 is CASTPHRQLYGYTF. In nucleotides, the CDR3 is TGTGCCAGCACGCCCCATCGGCAGCTCTATGGCTACACCTTC.

The J gene is TRBJ1-6, the V gene TRBV14; D remains unclear. V lost 2 bases and J lost 7, with 6 bases in between. This CDR3 has 13 amino acids. Per germline, CDR1 SGHDN and CDR2 FVKESK. The CDR3 loop is CASSQYRNSPLHF. The CDR3 bases are TGTGCCAGCAGCCAATACAGAAATTCACCCCTCCACTTT.

This clonotype occurred many times. This chain links TRBV4-3 with TRBJ1-1; D may be TRBD1 (5 bases). This CDR3 is 16 amino acids long. Germline values: CDR1 LGHNA, CDR2 YSLEER. V gave up 1 base and J gave up 5 bases, with 17 bases separating them. CDR3 in amino acids: CASSQVPTEEVTEAFF. DNA of the CDR3: TGCGCCAGCAGCCAAGTGCCGACAGAGGAAGTGACTGAAGCTTTCTTT.

This clonotype was detected ten times or more. The chain joins TRBV7-2 to TRBJ2-5; 9 bases are shared with TRBD2. Trimming at V came to 1 base and at J to 9 bases, leaving 9 bases not matched to a gene. Germline lookup yields CDR1 SGHTA and CDR2 FQGNSA. This CDR3 is built from 15 residues. CDR3 coding DNA: TGTGCCAGCAGCTTAGAGACTTTAGCGGGAGCGGCCCAGTACTTC. Translated, it gives CASSLETLAGAAQYF.

The chain is built from TRBV19 and TRBJ1-2; 8 bases map to TRBD1. V lost 10 bases to trimming and J lost 4 bases; unmatched junction nucleotides: 8. Germline values: CDR1 LNHDA, CDR2 SQIVND (reference sequence). This CDR3 spans 13 amino acids. CDR3 in amino acids: CATGGQGLYGYTF. CDR3 DNA: TGTGCCACCGGAGGACAGGGACTCTATGGCTACACCTTC.

A note on this clonotype: This may come from a read error, since a much larger clone is one base off. V gene TRBV7-9 combines with J gene TRBJ2-5; 12 nucleotides align to TRBD2. From germline, CDR1 is SEHNR and CDR2 FQNEAQ (reference sequence). This CDR3 comprises 15 residues. CDR3 DNA sequence: TGTGCCAACAGCTTACTAGCGGGGGGCTCAGAGACCCAGTACTTC. It is translated as CANSLLAGGSETQYF.

J is TRBJ2-1 and V is TRBV18; 7 bases map to TRBD1. Germline V gene sequence: CDR1 KGHSH, CDR2 LQKENI. V lost 6 bases to trimming and J lost 6 bases; unmatched junction nucleotides: 5. The CDR3 has 13 amino acids. The CDR3 nucleotides read TGTGCCAGCTCGCCGGGACAGATCAATGAGCAGTTCTTC. As protein: CASSPGQINEQFF.

This clonotype has a count of ten or more. The rearrangement uses TRBV11-2 and TRBJ2-3; 16 nucleotides align to TRBD2. Germline-derived CDR1 and CDR2 are SGHAT and FQNNGV. After removal of 4 bases from V and 2 bases from J, the junction contained 3 bases not matched to a gene. The CDR3 sequence is 17 residues long. The CDR3 bases are TGTGCCAGCAGCTCCGGGACTAGCGGGAGGGCCACAGATACGCAGTATTTT. It specifies CASSSGTSGRATDTQYF.

This clonotype was observed at least ten times. The V and J genes are TRBV7-2 and TRBJ2-6, with 12 bases fitting TRBD1. Germline V lookup: CDR1 SGHTA, CDR2 FQGNSA. V dropped 0 bases and J dropped 8; count of bases not matched to a gene: 2. This CDR3 contains 16 residues. CDR3 nucleotide sequence: TGTGCCAGCAGCTTAGCGTGGGACAGGGGGCCCAACGTCCTGACTTTC. It is translated as CASSLAWDRGPNVLTF.

In its sample, this clonotype was seen many times. The chain combines TRBV5-1 with TRBJ1-1, with 12 bases that match TRBD1. V shed 2 bases, J shed 6 bases, and the junction held 11 bases outside the gene matches. The CDR3 extends over 17 amino acids. CDR1 SGHRS and CDR2 YFSETQ come from the germline V gene. The CDR3 DNA is TGCGCCAGCAGCTTTACCGGGACAGGGGGCGTTTACGCTGAAGCTTTCTTT. Amino acids: CASSFTGTGGVYAEAFF.

This clonotype came up a few times. The rearrangement uses TRBV7-6 and TRBJ2-1, with TRBD2 as a possible D gene (6 bases). Germline CDR1 and CDR2: SGHVS and FNYEAQ. This CDR3 is 13 amino acids long. Trimming removed 3 bases at V and 9 bases at J, with 12 bases between. The CDR3 protein is CASSLTSGTEQFF. CDR3 DNA: TGTGCCAGCAGCTTGACTAGTGGCACTGAGCAGTTCTTC.

Many counts were recorded for this clonotype. V gene TRBV2 combines with J gene TRBJ2-2; 7 bases line up with TRBD2. This CDR3 has 16 amino acids. J lost 6 bases, V lost 2 bases, and 9 bases had no gene match. Looked up from germline, CDR1 is SNHLY and CDR2 is FYNNEI. The CDR3 DNA is TGTGCCAGCAGTGAACCTAGCGGAGGGGTCGCCGGGGAGCTGTTTTTT. It is translated as CASSEPSGGVAGELFF.

Here the CDR3 reads CASSSRQGGDEKLFF. The CDR3 DNA sequence: TGTGCCAGCAGTTCCCGACAGGGAGGGGATGAAAAACTGTTTTTT. The chain couples TRBV27 to TRBJ1-4, with 7 bases matching TRBD1. This CDR3 is built from 15 residues. CDR1 is MNHEY, CDR2 SMNVEV, per germline (reference sequence). The V gene end was trimmed by 4 bases and the J gene end by 6 bases; junction bases not matched to a gene: 8.

Regarding this clonotype: This may be a read error, as it is one base from a much larger clone. This chain uses TRBV12-3 or TRBV12-4 with TRBJ2-2; 7 nucleotides line up with TRBD1. The CDR3 has 19 amino acids. The junction had 18 bases not matched to a gene; V was cut back by 5 bases and J by 3 bases. CDR3 sequence reads: CASSPLTGPISSDTGELFF. CDR3 bases: TGTGCCAGCAGTCCCCTGACAGGGCCCATCTCCTCGGACACCGGGGAGCTGTTTTTT.

This chain joins TRBV20-1 and TRBJ2-2; D might be TRBD1 (6 bases). Germline-derived CDR1 and CDR2 are DFQATT and SNEGSKA (reference sequence). CDR3 length: 15 amino acids. V was trimmed by 6 bases and J by 7 bases, leaving 21 bases between them. CDR3 in amino acids: CSALQGVTLGGELFF. The CDR3, as DNA: TGCAGTGCACTACAGGGAGTTACCTTGGGCGGGGAGCTGTTTTTT.

Only a few counts were recorded for this clonotype. V usage is TRBV5-4 and J usage is TRBJ2-5; tentative D call: TRBD1 (5 bases). The CDR3 totals 14 residues. The germline V and J ends were trimmed by 2 bases and 4 bases, with 12 bases remaining between them. Per germline, CDR1 SGHNT and CDR2 YYREEE (reference sequence). This CDR3 reads CASSFGQGLETQYF. CDR3 nucleotide sequence: TGTGCCAGCAGCTTCGGACAAGGCTTAGAGACCCAGTACTTC.

This clonotype showed up many times. The J gene is TRBJ2-7, the V gene TRBV7-2, with D perhaps matching TRBD2 (6 bases). Germline-derived CDR1 and CDR2 are SGHTA and FQGNSA. This CDR3 is built from 14 residues. Trimming took 2 bases from V and 2 from J, leaving 10 bases between them. CDR3 bases: TGTGCCAGCAGCTTACGGACTACCCCCTACGAGCAGTACTTC. Translating gives CASSLRTTPYEQYF.

This clonotype was found a few times. J is TRBJ2-5 and V is TRBV19; TRBD1 matches at 8 bases. Unmatched junction bases numbered 4, after V lost 0 bases and J lost 4 bases. CDR3 length equals 15 residues. CDR1 and CDR2 from the germline V gene are LNHDA and SQIVND (reference sequence). The CDR3 region has the DNA TGTGCCAGTAGTATAGATCGACAGGGGCGAGAGACCCAGTACTTC. It codes for CASSIDRQGRETQYF.